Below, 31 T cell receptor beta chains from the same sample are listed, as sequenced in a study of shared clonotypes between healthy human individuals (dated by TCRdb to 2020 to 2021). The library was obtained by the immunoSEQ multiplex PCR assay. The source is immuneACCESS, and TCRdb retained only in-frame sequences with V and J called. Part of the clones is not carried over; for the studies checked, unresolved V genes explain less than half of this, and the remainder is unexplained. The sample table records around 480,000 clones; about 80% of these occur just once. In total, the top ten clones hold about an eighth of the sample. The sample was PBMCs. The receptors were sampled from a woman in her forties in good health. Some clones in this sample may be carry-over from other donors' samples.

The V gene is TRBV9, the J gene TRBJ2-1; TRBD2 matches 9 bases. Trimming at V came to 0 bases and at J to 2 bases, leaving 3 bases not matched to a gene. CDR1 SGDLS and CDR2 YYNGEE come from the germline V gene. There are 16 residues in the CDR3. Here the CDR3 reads CASSVAASGAYNEQFF. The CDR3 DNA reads TGTGCCAGCAGCGTAGCTGCTAGCGGGGCCTACAATGAGCAGTTCTTC.

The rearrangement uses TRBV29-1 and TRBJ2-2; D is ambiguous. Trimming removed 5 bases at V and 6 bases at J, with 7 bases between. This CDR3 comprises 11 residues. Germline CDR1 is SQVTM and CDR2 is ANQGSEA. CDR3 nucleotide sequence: TGCAGCGTTCACCAGGCCGGGGAGCTGTTTTTT. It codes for CSVHQAGELFF.

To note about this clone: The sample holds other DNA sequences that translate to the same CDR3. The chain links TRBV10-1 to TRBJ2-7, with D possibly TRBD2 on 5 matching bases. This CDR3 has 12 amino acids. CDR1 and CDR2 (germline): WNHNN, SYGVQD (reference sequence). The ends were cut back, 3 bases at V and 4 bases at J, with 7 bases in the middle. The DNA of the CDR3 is TGCGCCAGCAGTGAATCGGGGTACGAGCAGTACTTC. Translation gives CASSESGYEQYF.

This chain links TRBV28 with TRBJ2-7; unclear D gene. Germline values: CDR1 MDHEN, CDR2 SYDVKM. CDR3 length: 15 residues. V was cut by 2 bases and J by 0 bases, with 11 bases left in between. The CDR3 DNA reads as TGTGCCAGCAGTTTAGTCGCGACCCACTCCTACGAGCAGTACTTC. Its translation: CASSLVATHSYEQYF.

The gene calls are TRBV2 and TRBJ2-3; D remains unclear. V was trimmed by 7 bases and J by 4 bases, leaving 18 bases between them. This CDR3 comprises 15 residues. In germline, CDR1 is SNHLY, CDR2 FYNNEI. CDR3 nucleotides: TGTGCCAGCACCTACTCGGTGAGAGGATCAGATACGCAGTATTTT. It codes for CASTYSVRGSDTQYF.

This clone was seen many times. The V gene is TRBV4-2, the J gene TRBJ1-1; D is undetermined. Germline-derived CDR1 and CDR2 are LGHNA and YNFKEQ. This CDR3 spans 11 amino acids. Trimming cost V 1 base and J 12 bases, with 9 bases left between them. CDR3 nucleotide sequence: TGTGCCAGCAGCCAAGGGGCGAGTTCTTTCTTT. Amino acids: CASSQGASSFF.

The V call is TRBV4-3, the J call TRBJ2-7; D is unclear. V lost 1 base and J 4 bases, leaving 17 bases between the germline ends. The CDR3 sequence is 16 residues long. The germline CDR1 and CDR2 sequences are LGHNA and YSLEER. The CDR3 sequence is CASSQVGPKIVYEQYF. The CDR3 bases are TGCGCCAGCAGCCAAGTAGGCCCGAAGATCGTTTACGAGCAGTACTTC.

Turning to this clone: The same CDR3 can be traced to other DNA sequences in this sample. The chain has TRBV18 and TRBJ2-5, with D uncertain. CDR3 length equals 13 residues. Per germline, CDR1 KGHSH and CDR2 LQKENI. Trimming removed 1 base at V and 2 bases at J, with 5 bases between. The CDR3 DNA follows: TGTGCCAGCTCACCACGGCAGCAAGAGACCCAGTACTTC. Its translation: CASSPRQQETQYF.

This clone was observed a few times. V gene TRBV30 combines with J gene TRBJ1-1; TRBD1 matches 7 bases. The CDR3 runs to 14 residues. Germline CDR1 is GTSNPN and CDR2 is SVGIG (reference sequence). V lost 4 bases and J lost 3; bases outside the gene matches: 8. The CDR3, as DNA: TGTGCCTGGAATGGTCTAACAGGGGACACTGAAGCTTTCTTT. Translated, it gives CAWNGLTGDTEAFF.

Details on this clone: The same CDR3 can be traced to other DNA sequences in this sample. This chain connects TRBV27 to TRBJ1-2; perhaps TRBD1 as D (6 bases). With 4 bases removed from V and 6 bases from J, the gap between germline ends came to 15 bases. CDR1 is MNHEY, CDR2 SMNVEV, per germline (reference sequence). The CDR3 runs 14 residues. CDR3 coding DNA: TGTGCCAGCAGTTACATCGGACAGACCCATGGCTACACCTTC. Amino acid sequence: CASSYIGQTHGYTF.

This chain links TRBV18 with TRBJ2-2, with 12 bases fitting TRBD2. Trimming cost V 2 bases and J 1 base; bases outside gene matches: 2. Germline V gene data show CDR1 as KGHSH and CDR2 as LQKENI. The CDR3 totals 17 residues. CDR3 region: CASSPRTSGMNTGELFF. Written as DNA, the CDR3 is TGTGCCAGCTCACCAAGGACTAGCGGGATGAACACCGGGGAGCTGTTTTTT. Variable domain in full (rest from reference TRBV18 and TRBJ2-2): NAGVMQNPRHLVRRRGQEARLRCSPMKGHSHVYWYRQLPEEGLKFMVYLQKENIIDESGMPKERFSAEFPKEGPSILRIQQVVRGDSAAYFCASSPRTSGMNTGELFFGEGSRLTVL.

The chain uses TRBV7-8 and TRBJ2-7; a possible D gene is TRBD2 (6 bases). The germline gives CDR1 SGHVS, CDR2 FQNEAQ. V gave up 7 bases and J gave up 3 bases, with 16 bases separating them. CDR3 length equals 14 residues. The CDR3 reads CASTFRDSDYEQYF. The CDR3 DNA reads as TGTGCCAGCACCTTCCGGGACTCAGACTACGAGCAGTACTTC.

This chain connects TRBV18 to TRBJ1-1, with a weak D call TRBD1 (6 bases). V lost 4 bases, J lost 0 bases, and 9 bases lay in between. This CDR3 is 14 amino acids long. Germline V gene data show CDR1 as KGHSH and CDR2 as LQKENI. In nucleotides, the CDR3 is TGTGCCAGCTCACGAGACAGGATGAACACTGAAGCTTTCTTT. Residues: CASSRDRMNTEAFF.

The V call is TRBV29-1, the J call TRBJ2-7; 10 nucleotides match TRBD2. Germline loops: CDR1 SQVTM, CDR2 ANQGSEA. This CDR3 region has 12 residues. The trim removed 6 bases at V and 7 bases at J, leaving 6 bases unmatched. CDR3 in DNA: TGCAGCGTGACACCGACTAGCGGGGAGCAGTACTTC. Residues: CSVTPTSGEQYF.

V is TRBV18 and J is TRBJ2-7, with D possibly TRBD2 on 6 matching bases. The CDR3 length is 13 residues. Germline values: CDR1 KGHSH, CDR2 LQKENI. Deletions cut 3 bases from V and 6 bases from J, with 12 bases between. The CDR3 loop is CASSPSGEVEQYF. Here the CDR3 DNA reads TGTGCCAGCTCACCGTCCGGGGAGGTCGAGCAGTACTTC.

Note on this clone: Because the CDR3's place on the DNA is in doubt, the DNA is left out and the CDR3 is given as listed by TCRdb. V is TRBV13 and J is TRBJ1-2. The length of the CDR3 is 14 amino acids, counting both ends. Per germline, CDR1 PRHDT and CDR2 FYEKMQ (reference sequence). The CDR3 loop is CASRFGGGSRVGTF.

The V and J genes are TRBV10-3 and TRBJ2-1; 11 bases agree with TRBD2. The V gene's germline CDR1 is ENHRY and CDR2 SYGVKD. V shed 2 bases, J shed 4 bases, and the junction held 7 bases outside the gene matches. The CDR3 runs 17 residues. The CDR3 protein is CAISEAKLAGAYNEQFF. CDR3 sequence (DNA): TGTGCCATCAGTGAGGCAAAACTAGCGGGAGCTTACAATGAGCAGTTCTTC.

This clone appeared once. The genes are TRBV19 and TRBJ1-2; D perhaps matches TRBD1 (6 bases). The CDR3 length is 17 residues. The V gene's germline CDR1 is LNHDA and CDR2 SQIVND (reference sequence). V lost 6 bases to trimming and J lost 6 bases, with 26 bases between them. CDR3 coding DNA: TGTGCCAGTAGCACACCTAAGGCACAGGGTACGGGCGATGGCTACACCTTC. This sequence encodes CASSTPKAQGTGDGYTF.

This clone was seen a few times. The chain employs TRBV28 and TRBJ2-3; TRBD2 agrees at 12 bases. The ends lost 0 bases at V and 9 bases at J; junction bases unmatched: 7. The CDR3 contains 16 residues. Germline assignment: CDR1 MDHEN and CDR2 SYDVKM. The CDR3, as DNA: TGTGCCAGCAGTTTATGGACTAGCGGGAGATCAGGGACGCAGTATTTT. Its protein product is CASSLWTSGRSGTQYF.

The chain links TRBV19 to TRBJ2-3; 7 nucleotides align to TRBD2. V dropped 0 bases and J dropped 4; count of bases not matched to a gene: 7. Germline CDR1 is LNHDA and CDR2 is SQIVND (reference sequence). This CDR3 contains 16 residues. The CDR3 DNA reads TGTGCCAGTAGTATAGAGGCCAGGGAGGGAGCAGATACGCAGTATTTT. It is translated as CASSIEAREGADTQYF.

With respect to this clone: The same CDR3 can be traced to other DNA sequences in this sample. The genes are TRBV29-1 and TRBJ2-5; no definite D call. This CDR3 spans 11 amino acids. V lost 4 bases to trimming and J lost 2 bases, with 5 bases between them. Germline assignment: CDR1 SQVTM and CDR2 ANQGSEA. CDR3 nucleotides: TGCAGCGTTGCTCTGCAAGAGACCCAGTACTTC. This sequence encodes CSVALQETQYF.

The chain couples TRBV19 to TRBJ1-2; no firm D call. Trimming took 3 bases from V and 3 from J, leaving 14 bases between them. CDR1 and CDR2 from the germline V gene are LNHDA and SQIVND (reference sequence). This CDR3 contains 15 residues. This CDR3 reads CASSMEDRPYYGYTF. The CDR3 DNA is TGTGCCAGTAGTATGGAGGACCGACCATACTATGGCTACACCTTC.

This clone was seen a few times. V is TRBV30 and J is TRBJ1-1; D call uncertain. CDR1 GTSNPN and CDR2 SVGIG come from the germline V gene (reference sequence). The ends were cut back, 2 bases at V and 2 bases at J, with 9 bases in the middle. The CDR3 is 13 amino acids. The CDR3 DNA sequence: TGTGCCTGGAGTTTCCAGAGAAACACTGAAGCTTTCTTT. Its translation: CAWSFQRNTEAFF.

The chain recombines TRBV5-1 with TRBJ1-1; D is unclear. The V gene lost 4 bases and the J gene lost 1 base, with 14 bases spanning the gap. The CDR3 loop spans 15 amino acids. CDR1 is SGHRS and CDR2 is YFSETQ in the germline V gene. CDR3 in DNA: TGCGCCAGCAGCCGCCTCACCCCACAGAACACTGAAGCTTTCTTT. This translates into CASSRLTPQNTEAFF. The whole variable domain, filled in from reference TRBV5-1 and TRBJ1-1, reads KAGVTQTPRYLIKTRGQQVTLSCSPISGHRSVSWYQQTPGQGLQFLFEYFSETQRNKGNFPGRFSGRQFSNSRSEMNVSTLELGDSALYLCASSRLTPQNTEAFFGQGTRLTVV.

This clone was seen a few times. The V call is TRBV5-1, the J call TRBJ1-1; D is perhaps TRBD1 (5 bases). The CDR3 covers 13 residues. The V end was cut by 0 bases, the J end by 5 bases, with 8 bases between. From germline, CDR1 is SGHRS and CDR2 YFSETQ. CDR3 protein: CASSLDSGTEAFF. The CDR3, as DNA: TGCGCCAGCAGCTTGGATTCAGGGACTGAAGCTTTCTTT. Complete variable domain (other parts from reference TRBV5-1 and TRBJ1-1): KAGVTQTPRYLIKTRGQQVTLSCSPISGHRSVSWYQQTPGQGLQFLFEYFSETQRNKGNFPGRFSGRQFSNSRSEMNVSTLELGDSALYLCASSLDSGTEAFFGQGTRLTVV.

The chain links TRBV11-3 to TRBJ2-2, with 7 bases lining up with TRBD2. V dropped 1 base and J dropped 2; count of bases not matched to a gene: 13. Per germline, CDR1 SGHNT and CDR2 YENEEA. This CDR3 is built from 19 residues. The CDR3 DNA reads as TGTGCCAGCAGCTTAGGATTACGGGGGTCTAGCGGAAACACCGGGGAGCTGTTTTTT. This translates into CASSLGLRGSSGNTGELFF.

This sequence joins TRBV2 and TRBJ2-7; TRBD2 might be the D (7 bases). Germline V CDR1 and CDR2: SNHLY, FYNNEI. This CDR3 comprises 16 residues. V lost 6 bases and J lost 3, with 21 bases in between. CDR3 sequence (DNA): TGTGCCAGCAGAGTTCGGGGGGCCCCTTGGCTCTACGAGCAGTACTTC. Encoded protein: CASRVRGAPWLYEQYF.

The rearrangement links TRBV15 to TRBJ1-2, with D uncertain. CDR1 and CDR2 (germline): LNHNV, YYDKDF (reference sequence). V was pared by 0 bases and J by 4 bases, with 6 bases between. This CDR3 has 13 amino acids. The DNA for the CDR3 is TGTGCCACCAGCAGAGATCGGGCCTATGGCTACACCTTC. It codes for CATSRDRAYGYTF. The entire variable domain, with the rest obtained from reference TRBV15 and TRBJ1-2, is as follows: DAMVIQNPRYQVTQFGKPVTLSCSQTLNHNVMYWYQQKSSQAPKLLFHYYDKDFNNEADTPDNFQSRRPNTSFCFLDIRSPGLGDTAMYLCATSRDRAYGYTFGSGTRLTVV.

CDR3 DNA: TGTGCCTGGAGTGCCGGGACAGTCGGCCTATACTCTGGAAACACCATATATTTT. Its translation: CAWSAGTVGLYSGNTIYF. The chain uses TRBV30 and TRBJ1-3; the match to TRBD1 covers 7 bases. V lost 1 base to trimming and J lost 0 bases; unmatched junction nucleotides: 12. Germline V gene data show CDR1 as GTSNPN and CDR2 as SVGIG (reference sequence). CDR3 size: 18 residues.

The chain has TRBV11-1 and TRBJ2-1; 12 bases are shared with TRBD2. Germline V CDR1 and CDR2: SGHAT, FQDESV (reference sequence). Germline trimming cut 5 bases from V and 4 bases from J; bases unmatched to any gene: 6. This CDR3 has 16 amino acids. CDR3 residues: CASSRTGTSGYNEQFF. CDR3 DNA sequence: TGTGCCAGCAGCCGCACCGGGACTAGCGGGTACAATGAGCAGTTCTTC. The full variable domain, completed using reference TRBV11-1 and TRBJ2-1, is EAEVAQSPRYKITEKSQAVAFWCDPISGHATLYWYRQILGQGPELLVQFQDESVVDDSQLPKDRFSAERLKGVDSTLKIQPAELGDSAMYLCASSRTGTSGYNEQFFGPGTRLTVL.

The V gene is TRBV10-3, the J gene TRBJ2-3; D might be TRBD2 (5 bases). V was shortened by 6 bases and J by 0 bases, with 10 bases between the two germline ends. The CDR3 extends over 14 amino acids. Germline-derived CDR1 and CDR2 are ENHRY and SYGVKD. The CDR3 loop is CAISDYHSTDTQYF. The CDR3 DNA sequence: TGTGCCATCAGCGACTACCATAGCACAGATACGCAGTATTTT.